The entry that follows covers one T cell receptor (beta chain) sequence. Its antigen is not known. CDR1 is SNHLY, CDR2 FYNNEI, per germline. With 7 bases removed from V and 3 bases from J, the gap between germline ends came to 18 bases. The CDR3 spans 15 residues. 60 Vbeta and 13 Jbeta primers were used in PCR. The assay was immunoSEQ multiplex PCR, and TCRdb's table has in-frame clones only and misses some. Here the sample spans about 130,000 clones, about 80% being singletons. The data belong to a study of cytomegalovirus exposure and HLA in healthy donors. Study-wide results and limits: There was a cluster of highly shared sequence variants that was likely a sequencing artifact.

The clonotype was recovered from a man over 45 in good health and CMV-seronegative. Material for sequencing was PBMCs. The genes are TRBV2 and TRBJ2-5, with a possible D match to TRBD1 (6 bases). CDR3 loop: CASKRDMPPEETQYF. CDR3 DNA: TGTGCCAGCAAACGGGACATGCCTCCAGAAGAGACCCAGTACTTC. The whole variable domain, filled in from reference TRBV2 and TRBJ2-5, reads EPEVTQTPSHQVTQMGQEVILRCVPISNHLYFYWYRQILGQKVEFLVSFYNNEISEKSEIFDDQFSVERPDGSNFTLKIRSTKLEDSAMYFCASKRDMPPEETQYFGPGTRLLVL.